The text below deals with one T cell receptor beta chain. The data originate from a study of blood T cell repertoires in COVID-19. The method was immunoSEQ multiplex PCR; TCRdb's version includes in-frame clones alone and lacks a portion of them. There are around 65,000 clones in the sample; just under 80% occur only once, and roughly 44% lies in the top ten. This CDR3 is built from 13 residues. From germline, CDR1 is SGHVS and CDR2 FQNEAQ. Losses at the gene ends were 4 bases for V and 7 bases for J; bases not matched to a gene: 3. Sequencing used peripheral blood. This receptor was obtained from a human donor in a cohort sampled during active COVID-19. The V call is TRBV7-8, the J call TRBJ2-1, with 8 bases matching TRBD2. CDR3 coding DNA: TGTGCCAGCAGCTCCCGGGGGGGAAATGAGCAGTTCTTC. It yields the protein CASSSRGGNEQFF.